This TCR beta chain was documented in a study of T-cell reconstitution after alpha-beta-depleted transplantation in children. Unique molecular identifiers were used in preparing the TCRbeta library. TCRdb called the PCR reads again in MiXCR, with one record for every CDR3 protein. The sample holds around 400,000 distinct CDR3 sequences, roughly a tenth seen once. At least ten counts were recorded for this clonotype. The CDR3 runs 12 residues. V gave up 11 bases and J gave up 4 bases, with 12 bases separating them. CDR1 and CDR2 (germline): MGHDK, SYGVNS. The sequencing used PBMCs from the stem cell graft donor, collected from the stem cell graft. The V gene is TRBV25-1, the J gene TRBJ2-1; D may be TRBD2 (6 bases). The origin of this receptor is a human donor who donated a stem cell graft to a child with acute myeloid leukemia. CDR3 protein: CASGRGYNEQFF. CDR3 nucleotide sequence: TGTGCCTCTGGGCGGGGTTACAATGAGCAGTTCTTC.